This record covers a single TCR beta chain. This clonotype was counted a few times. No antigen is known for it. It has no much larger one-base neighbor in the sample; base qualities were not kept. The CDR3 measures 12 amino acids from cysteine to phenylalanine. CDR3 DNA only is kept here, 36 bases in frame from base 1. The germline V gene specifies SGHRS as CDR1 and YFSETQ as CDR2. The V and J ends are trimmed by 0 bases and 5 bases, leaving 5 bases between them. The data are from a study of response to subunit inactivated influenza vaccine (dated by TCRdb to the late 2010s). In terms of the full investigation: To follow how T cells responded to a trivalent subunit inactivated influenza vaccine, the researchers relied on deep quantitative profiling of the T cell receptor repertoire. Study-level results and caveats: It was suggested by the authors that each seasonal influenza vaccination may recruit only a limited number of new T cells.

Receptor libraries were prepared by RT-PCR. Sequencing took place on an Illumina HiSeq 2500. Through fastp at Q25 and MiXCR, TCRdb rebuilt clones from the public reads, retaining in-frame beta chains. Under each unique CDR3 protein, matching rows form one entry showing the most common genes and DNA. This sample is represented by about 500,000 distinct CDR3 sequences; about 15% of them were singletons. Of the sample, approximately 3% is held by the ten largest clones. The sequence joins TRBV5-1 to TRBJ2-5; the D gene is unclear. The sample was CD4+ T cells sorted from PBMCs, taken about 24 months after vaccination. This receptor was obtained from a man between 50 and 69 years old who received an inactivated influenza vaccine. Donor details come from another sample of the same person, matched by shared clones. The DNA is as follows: TGCGCCAGCAGCTTGGTAGCCGAGACCCAGTACTTC. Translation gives CASSLVAETQYF.